This T cell receptor (beta chain) was obtained from a study of Ad26.COV2.S vaccination and SARS-CoV-2 variants. The overall study: The trial was COV1001 and the donor's arm was Ad26.COV2.S. Points from the study as a whole: Comparability of non-spike TCR breadth was observed across vaccine and placebo recipients.

As to this clone: Its antigen is unidentified.

Treatment given: around 19 received Ad26.COV2.S at low or high dose, single or two shots; several received placebo; per-sample allocation not given. Following the first vaccine or placebo injection, samples were taken on day 63. Participants' vaccine, an Ad26 vector, delivered Wuhan-strain SARS-CoV-2 spike. Method: immunoSEQ multiplex PCR; TCRdb's copy keeps in-frame clones and lacks some. The data contain over 350,000 clones, approximately 91% of them singletons. The germline V gene has CDR1 LGHDT and CDR2 YNNKEL (reference sequence). V lost 2 bases and J lost 4, with 8 bases in between. The CDR3 runs 14 residues.

This sample comprised peripheral blood, obtained in a trial of Ad26.COV2.S vaccine versus placebo. The V call is TRBV3-1 (or the pseudogene TRBV3-2), the J call TRBJ2-2; D possibly matches TRBD1 or TRBD2 (5 bases each). This clonotype was sampled from a person between 18 and 65 years old who received the Ad26.COV2.S COVID-19 vaccine or a placebo. The CDR3 here is CASSQRGVTGELFF. In nucleotides, the CDR3 is TGTGCCAGCAGCCAAAGAGGGGTCACCGGGGAGCTGTTTTTT.